This T cell receptor (beta chain) was recorded in a study of shared clonotypes between healthy human individuals (dated by TCRdb to 2018 to 2020). A note on the overall study: A couple of women and a few men aged 18 to 49 years were included in the cohort. The study deeply sequenced blood TCR repertoires of five healthy adults to estimate repertoire size and the extent of clonotype sharing between individuals. For each donor, CD4 naive and CD4 memory were each given three plates, CD8 naive was given two plates, and CD8 memory was given one plate. Each donor's leukapheresis produced roughly between roughly 0.85 and 9.5 billion PBMCs. Different laboratories and diverse techniques were used to prepare libraries and sequence TCR repertoires, to increase sequencing depth and limit assay-specific biases.

TCR CDR3 regions were amplified from genomic DNA by multiplex PCR using the deep immunoSEQ assay. For each cell subset, the extracted genomic DNA was distributed evenly across all wells of several immunoSEQ 96-well plates, and each plate served as one replicate. For sorted subsets, each replicate PCR was loaded with 200 to 250 ng genomic DNA, equivalent to about 30,000 T cell genomes. Purified libraries were quantified with a Qubit 3.0 fluorometer, sized on a Bioanalyzer 2100, and re-quantified with the KAPA Library Quantification kit. Every immunoSEQ 96-well plate was sequenced on a dedicated single-read 150-cycle Illumina NextSeq 550 flow cell. In the original analysis: Because only junctional sequences without quality scores were contained in the immunoSEQ output, filtering matching that applied to full-length reads could not be performed. To assign V/J genes and CDR3, sequences were annotated against IMGT germline references using PyIR, a Python wrapper for IgBLAST v1.9. Reads with weak V/J assignments (E-value above 1e-6), missing CDR3, stop codons, out-of-frame junctions, or ambiguous translated residues were removed. V3J clonotypes were defined as sequences sharing an identical inferred V gene, J gene, and CDR3 amino acid sequence. Percentage overlap between repertoires was computed as shared unique clonotypes divided by the size of the smaller repertoire. RTK rarefaction, the Chao1 estimator, and Recon v2.1 estimates of unobserved clonotypes were used to assess repertoire richness. OLGA was used to compute generation probabilities for all TCRbeta clonotypes that the gDNA method yielded from a handful of donors. The clones in this table, taken by TCRdb from immuneACCESS, are in-frame only. Not every clone is retained; where verified, under half of the shortfall comes from an unresolved V gene, and the cause of the rest is unknown. V, J and clone size were drawn from that table, and D and trimming were deduced from the DNA. This sample gives about 2.1 million clones in total; about 93% of them show up just once. 1.5% to 2% of the sample lies in the top ten.

For the CD8 naive samples, CD45RO-negative cells were positively selected for CCR7, yielding a CD45RA+CCR7+ population from which TemRA cells were excluded. Donors were healthy HIV-negative adults with no recently reported acute infections or vaccinations. Every donor was a Caucasian adult living in Nashville, Tennessee, USA. Blood was collected by leukapheresis, and PBMCs were isolated by Ficoll-Histopaque density gradient centrifugation and then cryopreserved in liquid nitrogen vapor phase. Analytical flow cytometry was used to check the purity and quantity of each magnetically sorted T cell population. Genomic DNA was isolated from every sorted fraction and measured by UV absorbance on a Nanodrop 2000c. The investigation overall reported the following: Because the study included a small number of donors, the genetic and exposure-history diversity represented was limited. Incomplete sequencing was indicated by rarefaction of sorted-subset datasets, despite the large sequencing depth. Pairwise subsampling indicated that sequencing depth was expected to affect the degree of clonotype sharing among donors. About 5% of naive CD4, 3% to 4% of naive CD8, 2.3% of memory CD4, and approximately 0.39% of memory CD8 clonotypes were shared across several donors. Larger estimated clonotype richness was generally found for naive subsets than for memory subsets. Compared with non-shared clonotypes, the clonotypes found in all four sorted-subset donors had higher generation probabilities. Sampling was restricted to blood, and TCR repertoires in tissue are likely to differ from TCR repertoires in blood.

Turning to this clone: This clone's antigen is unknown. Per-nucleotide qualities are absent, and no much larger clonotype sits a single base away. Other DNA sequences in this sample translate to the same CDR3.

The CDR3 has 15 amino acids, counting the end cysteine and phenylalanine. Of all the DNA, just the CDR3 is kept, 45 bases in frame from base 1. CDR1 PRHDT and CDR2 FYEKMQ are derived from the germline V gene (reference sequence). Here V drops 0 bases and J drops 8 bases, and the junction holds 2 bases not matched to any gene. Sequenced: naive CD8+ T cells from PBMCs. The cell subset or site label, as the study defines it: CD45RA+CCR7+. The source of this sequence is a man aged 18 to 29 in good health. Some clones in this sample may be carry-over from other donors' samples. Here the chain combines TRBV13 and TRBJ2-1; 12 bases in the junction line up with TRBD2. The nucleotides read TGTGCCAGCAGCTTAGGTCTAGCGGGAGGGGATGAGCAGTTCTTC. Protein translation: CASSLGLAGGDEQFF.